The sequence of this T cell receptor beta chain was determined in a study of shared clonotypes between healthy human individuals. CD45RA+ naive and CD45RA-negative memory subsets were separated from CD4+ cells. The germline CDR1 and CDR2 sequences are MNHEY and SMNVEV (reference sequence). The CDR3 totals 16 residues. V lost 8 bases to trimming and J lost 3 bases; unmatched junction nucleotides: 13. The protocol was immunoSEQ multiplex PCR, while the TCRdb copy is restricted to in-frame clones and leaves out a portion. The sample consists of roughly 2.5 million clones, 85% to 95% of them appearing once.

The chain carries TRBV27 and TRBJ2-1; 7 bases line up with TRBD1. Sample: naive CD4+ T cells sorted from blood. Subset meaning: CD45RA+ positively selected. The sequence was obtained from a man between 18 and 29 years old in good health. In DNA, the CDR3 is TGTGCCAGCGGACAGGACAGGACCCTCATCTACAATGAGCAGTTCTTC. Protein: CASGQDRTLIYNEQFF.